This section outlines one TCR beta chain sequence together with its context. There is no known antigen for this receptor. No much larger clone is present one base from it, and per-base qualities are unavailable. This sample stems from a study of shared clonotypes between healthy human individuals (TCRdb year 2020). For the study in its entirety: The cohort included three men and a couple of women between 18 and 49 years of age. Per donor, three plates each were used for CD4 naive and CD4 memory, two for CD8 naive, and one for CD8 memory. The study deeply sequenced blood TCR repertoires of five healthy adults to estimate repertoire size and the extent of clonotype sharing between individuals. Different laboratories and diverse techniques were used to prepare libraries and sequence TCR repertoires, to increase sequencing depth and limit assay-specific biases. Per donor, leukapheresis produced somewhere between about 0.94 and 8.9 billion PBMCs. The investigation overall reported the following: Rarefaction of sorted-subset datasets indicated incomplete sequencing despite the large sequencing depth. Only blood was sampled, and tissue TCR repertoires likely differ from those in blood. Estimated clonotype richness was generally larger for naive than for memory subsets. The genetic and exposure-history diversity represented was limited by the small number of donors. Approximately 5% of naive CD4, approximately 3.7% of naive CD8, 2.3% of memory CD4, and approximately 0.39% of memory CD8 clonotypes were shared across several donors. Clonotypes shared by all four sorted-subset donors showed higher generation probabilities than non-shared clonotypes. Pairwise subsampling led to the expectation that sequencing depth would affect the degree of clonotype sharing among donors.

Using the deep immunoSEQ assay, TCR CDR3 regions were amplified from genomic DNA by multiplex PCR. Extracted genomic DNA from each cell subset was spread evenly across all wells of several immunoSEQ 96-well plates, with each plate serving as a replicate. For sorted subsets, 200 to 250 ng of genomic DNA, equivalent to some 33,000 T cell genomes, went into each replicate PCR. Purified libraries were measured with a Qubit 3.0 fluorometer, size-checked on a Bioanalyzer 2100, and measured again with the KAPA Library Quantification kit. Every immunoSEQ 96-well plate was sequenced on a dedicated single-read 150-cycle Illumina NextSeq 550 flow cell. The source study handled its data this way. Because only junctional sequences without quality scores were contained in the immunoSEQ output, filtering matching that applied to full-length reads could not be performed. Sequences were annotated with PyIR, a Python wrapper for IgBLAST v1.9, using IMGT germline references to assign V/J genes and CDR3. Any read was removed if the V/J assignment was weak (E-value above 1e-6), the CDR3 was missing, or the read contained stop codons, out-of-frame junctions, or ambiguous translated residues. V3J clonotypes were defined as sequences sharing an identical inferred V gene, J gene, and CDR3 amino acid sequence. To compute the percentage overlap between repertoires, the number of shared unique clonotypes was divided by the size of the smaller repertoire. Repertoire richness was assessed with RTK rarefaction, the Chao1 estimator, and Recon v2.1 estimates of unobserved clonotypes. For all TCRbeta clonotypes obtained by the gDNA method from four donors, generation probabilities were computed with OLGA. The clones in this table, taken by TCRdb from immuneACCESS, are in-frame only. Not every clone is retained; where verified, under half of the shortfall comes from an unresolved V gene, and the cause of the rest is unknown. V and J calls and clone size are given by that table; D and trimming were obtained from the DNA. The sample profile shows about 2.3 million clones; just under 95% of them were found once. The ten largest clones represent more than 0.35% of the sample.

The donors were healthy, HIV-negative adults who had no recently reported acute infections or vaccinations. Every donor was a Caucasian adult residing in Nashville, Tennessee, USA. CD4+ T cells were enriched by magnetic negative selection; naive cells were then positively selected on CD45RA, and the negative fraction formed the memory subset. Blood was obtained by leukapheresis, after which PBMCs were separated by Ficoll-Histopaque density gradient centrifugation and cryopreserved in liquid nitrogen vapor phase. Analytical flow cytometry was used to check the purity and quantity of every magnetically sorted T cell population. Genomic DNA was isolated from every sorted fraction and measured by UV absorbance on a Nanodrop 2000c. From the germline V gene (reference sequence), CDR1 is LNHNV and CDR2 is YYDKDF. Trimming removed 0 bases from V and 1 base from J, leaving 6 bases between the germline ends. Counted from cysteine to phenylalanine, this CDR3 has 14 amino acids. Only the CDR3 region is kept as DNA, spanning 42 bases read in frame from base 1.

Sequencing input: naive CD4+ T cells from PBMCs. Per the publication, the cell subset or site label means: CD45RA+ positively selected. This TCR was recovered from a man between 18 and 35 years old in good health. Some clones in this sample may be carry-over from other donors' samples. The chain uses TRBV15 and TRBJ1-1, with the D gene not confidently named. The CDR3 amino acid sequence is: CATSRDTGNTEAFF. The nucleotide sequence is TGTGCCACCAGCAGAGATACGGGGAACACTGAAGCTTTCTTT.